The 14 T cell receptor beta chains below were found in one sample sequenced in a study of T cells in women clearing cervical HPV infection listed by TCRdb under 2018. Receptors were amplified or captured by the immunoSEQ multiplex PCR assay. Held by TCRdb, this immuneACCESS table contains in-frame sequences only and omits some clones. Under half of the omission traces to an unresolved V gene where checked; the cause of the rest is unknown. The data table for this sample lists over 45,000 clones. The ten largest clonotypes hold around 1.5% of the sample. The source material was blood buffy coat. These receptors were taken from a woman between 18 and 75 years old with a cervical HPV16 infection that either progressed to CIN3+ or cleared (not recorded which).

Note on this clone: The read ends 3 residues shy of where the CDR3 ends; the end is completed using the germline J gene. The chain recombines TRBV20-1 with TRBJ2-2, with 7 bases matching TRBD1. With V trimmed by 3 bases and J by 5 bases, 3 bases remained unmatched. This CDR3 has 13 residues. Germline loops: CDR1 DFQATT, CDR2 SNEGSKA (reference sequence). This CDR3 is CSASDRETGELFF. CDR3 DNA (partial): TGCAGTGCTAGTGACAGGGAAACCGGGGAG.

In regard to this clone: Read coverage stops 3 residues before the CDR3 terminus; the germline J gene supplies the remainder. The chain is built from TRBV20-1 and TRBJ2-1; D perhaps matches TRBD1 (6 bases). V gave up 5 bases and J gave up 1 base, with 12 bases separating them. Per germline, CDR1 DFQATT and CDR2 SNEGSKA (reference sequence). The CDR3 has 14 amino acids. CDR3 protein: CSARDTFSYNEQFF. The DNA read from the CDR3 is TGCAGTGCTCGGGACACATTTTCCTACAATGAG.

As concerns this clone: The sequenced fragment ends 3 residues before the CDR3 boundary, so the rest is inferred from the germline J gene. The V and J genes are TRBV7-8 and TRBJ1-1; D unresolved. Trimming left V 1 base short and J 1 base short, with 7 bases between. From germline, CDR1 is SGHVS and CDR2 FQNEAQ. The CDR3 is 14 amino acids. The DNA read from the CDR3 is TGTGCCAGCAGCTTAGTCGCGGGGAACACTGAA. Translation: CASSLVAGNTE. The whole CDR3 region reads CASSLVAGNTEAFF.

Note on this clone: The CDR3 end is not reached by the read, which stops 3 residues before it; the germline J gene fills it in. V is TRBV18 and J is TRBJ2-1; D may be TRBD1 (5 bases). CDR1 and CDR2 from the germline V gene are KGHSH and LQKENI. The CDR3 runs 16 residues. V lost 5 bases to trimming and J lost 3 bases, with 17 bases between them. The sequenced part of the CDR3 DNA is TGTGCCAGCTCAAATCCGGACACATCCTTCTACAATGAG. Translation gives CASSNPDTSFYNE. The full CDR3 protein is CASSNPDTSFYNEQFF.

On this clone itself: The observed sequence ends 3 residues before the CDR3 terminus, with the missing tail filled in from the germline J gene. The chain couples TRBV5-4 to TRBJ1-1, with a weak D call TRBD1 (6 bases). Trimming cost V 0 bases and J 2 bases, with 11 bases left between them. CDR1 is SGHNT and CDR2 is YYREEE in the germline V gene (reference sequence). This CDR3 region has 15 residues. The CDR3 protein is CASSLGWTDNTEAFF. The CDR3 bases that were read are TGTGCCAGCAGCTTGGGATGGACAGATAACACTGAA.

About this clone itself: The read comes to an end 3 residues before the CDR3 does, leaving the germline J gene to fill in the end. The chain employs TRBV5-1 and TRBJ1-2; 7 bases line up with TRBD1. This CDR3 has 15 residues. Germline V gives CDR1 SGHRS, CDR2 YFSETQ. The junction had 8 bases not matched to a gene; V was cut back by 4 bases and J by 2 bases. CDR3 sequence reads: CASSGRTGGNYGYTF. The part of the CDR3 DNA that was read is TGCGCCAGCAGCGGTCGGACAGGTGGAAACTATGGC.

On this clone: The read ends 3 residues shy of where the CDR3 ends; the end is completed using the germline J gene. The genes are TRBV20-1 and TRBJ2-7, with a possible D match to TRBD1 (6 bases). Germline V CDR1 and CDR2: DFQATT, SNEGSKA (reference sequence). This CDR3 is 15 amino acids long. V was clipped by 4 bases and J by 6 bases, with 22 bases between them. The CDR3 is CSANLGGRGMGEQYF. The covered CDR3 bases are TGCAGTGCTAACCTTGGTGGCAGGGGAATGGGCGAG.

A remark on this clone: Read coverage stops 3 residues before the CDR3 terminus; the germline J gene supplies the remainder. The chain links TRBV7-9 to TRBJ1-1, with D unresolved. The ends were cut back, 5 bases at V and 4 bases at J, with 14 bases in the middle. CDR1 and CDR2 (germline): SEHNR, FQNEAQ (reference sequence). CDR3 length: 14 residues. Incomplete CDR3 DNA: TGTGCCAGCAGCCCCCCGGGTTTCAGCACTGAA. Encoded protein: CASSPPGFSTE. The full CDR3 reads CASSPPGFSTEAFF.

With respect to this clone: The read is 3 residues too short to cover the CDR3 end, so that end is filled in from the germline J gene. V is TRBV19 and J is TRBJ1-2; D gene unclear. Deletions cut 6 bases from V and 5 bases from J, with 13 bases between. The CDR3 is 13 residues long. Germline V CDR1 and CDR2: LNHDA, SQIVND (reference sequence). This CDR3 reads CASSTPPLYGYTF. CDR3 bases read: TGTGCCAGTAGCACACCACCGTTGTATGGC.

With regard to this clone: The read ends 3 residues early relative to the CDR3; the germline J gene fills the gap. This sequence joins TRBV5-1 and TRBJ2-2, with a possible D match to TRBD1 (6 bases). Germline-derived CDR1 and CDR2 are SGHRS and YFSETQ. This CDR3 is 16 amino acids long. Deletions cut 1 base from V and 5 bases from J, with 15 bases between. The covered CDR3 bases are TGCGCCAGCAGCTTGACAGGGCTTAGAGAAACCGGGGAG. It codes for CASSLTGLRETGE. The full-length CDR3 reads as CASSLTGLRETGELFF.

On this clone: The CDR3 end is not reached by the read, which stops 3 residues before it; the germline J gene fills it in. The genes are TRBV28 and TRBJ2-1; TRBD2 agrees at 9 bases. With V trimmed by 8 bases and J by 6 bases, 11 bases remained unmatched. The length of the CDR3 is 15 residues. Germline CDR1 and CDR2: MDHEN and SYDVKM. CDR3: CASYSGGRALNEQFF. CDR3 bases read: TGTGCCAGCTATAGTGGCGGGAGGGCCCTCAATGAG. The full variable domain, with the rest looked up from reference TRBV28 and TRBJ2-1, is DVKVTQSSRYLVKRTGEKVFLECVQDMDHENMFWYRQDPGLGLRLIYFSYDVKMKEKGDIPEGYSVSREKKERFSLILESASTNQTSMYLCASYSGGRALNEQFFGPGTRLTVL.

On this clone: The read ends 3 residues before the CDR3 terminus; that terminus is restored from the germline J gene. The V gene is TRBV29-1, the J gene TRBJ2-1, with a tentative D call TRBD1 (6 bases). V was cut by 6 bases and J by 2 bases, with 8 bases left in between. The germline gives CDR1 SQVTM, CDR2 ANQGSEA. This CDR3 region has 12 residues. The DNA read from the CDR3 is TGCAGCGTGGGACAAACCTACAATGAG. It yields the protein CSVGQTYNE. The full CDR3 protein reads CSVGQTYNEQFF.

On this clone itself: From the germline J gene comes the end of the CDR3, since the read stops 3 residues before it. The V and J genes are TRBV4-2 and TRBJ2-1; 8 bases fit TRBD2. The CDR3 loop spans 16 amino acids. Looked up from germline, CDR1 is LGHNA and CDR2 is YNFKEQ. With 0 bases clipped from V and 9 bases from J, the junction kept 10 bases outside the gene matches. The part of the CDR3 DNA that was read is TGTGCCAGCAGCCAAGATGCCAGCGGGAGCTATAGTGAG. Encoded protein: CASSQDASGSYSE. The CDR3 in its entirety is CASSQDASGSYSEQFF.

Points on this clone: The read comes to an end 3 residues before the CDR3 does, leaving the germline J gene to fill in the end. The chain is built from TRBV11-3 and TRBJ2-5; D remains unclear. With 2 bases removed from V and 5 bases from J, the gap between germline ends came to 12 bases. The germline V gene has CDR1 SGHNT and CDR2 YENEEA. This CDR3 comprises 14 residues. The CDR3 loop is CASSLFKGYETQYF. The covered CDR3 bases are TGTGCCAGCAGCTTATTTAAGGGTTACGAGACC.